Presented here are 11 T cell receptor beta chains from one specimen sequenced in a study of cytomegalovirus exposure and HLA in healthy donors. The PCR used 60 Vbeta and 13 Jbeta primers. The method was immunoSEQ multiplex PCR; TCRdb's version includes in-frame clones alone and lacks a portion of them. The data show approximately 100,000 clones, with 50% to 75% seen just once and 3.5% to 4.5% held by the top ten. The sequenced sample consisted of PBMCs. The receptors stem from a man between 25 and 39 years old in good health and CMV-seronegative.

The chain couples TRBV11-2 to TRBJ2-3, with D possibly matching TRBD2 (6 bases). CDR1 and CDR2 (germline): SGHAT, FQNNGV. Trimming shortened V by 5 bases and J by 0 bases, and 9 bases separated the two germline ends. The CDR3 is made up of 14 amino acids. The CDR3 nucleotides read TGTGCCAGCAGCCCAGGGACTAGCACAGATACGCAGTATTTT. It specifies CASSPGTSTDTQYF.

The V and J genes are TRBV19 and TRBJ1-1; TRBD1 matches at 8 bases. CDR3 length: 15 residues. V dropped 5 bases and J dropped 1; count of bases not matched to a gene: 6. Looked up from germline, CDR1 is LNHDA and CDR2 is SQIVND (reference sequence). DNA of the CDR3: TGTGCCAGTAGTCCTACCGGGACAGGGAACACTGAAGCTTTCTTT. This codes for CASSPTGTGNTEAFF.

The table lists this clone with a few counts. This chain uses TRBV7-9 with TRBJ1-5; no definite D call. CDR3 length: 13 amino acids. Per the germline V gene, CDR1 is SEHNR and CDR2 is FQNEAQ (reference sequence). V was shortened by 1 base and J by 4 bases, with 5 bases between the two germline ends. CDR3 nucleotides: TGTGCCAGCAGCTTAGGGCAGAATCAGCCCCAGCATTTT. It encodes CASSLGQNQPQHF.

The chain recombines TRBV5-1 with TRBJ2-3; no reliable D call. The germline CDR1 and CDR2 sequences are SGHRS and YFSETQ. This CDR3 region has 12 residues. The V end lost 0 bases, the J end lost 4 bases, and 3 bases lay between the germline ends. The CDR3 coding sequence is TGCGCCAGCAGCTTGGTAGCAGATACGCAGTATTTT. This gives the protein CASSLVADTQYF.

This clone was found once. The CDR3 is CASSLSGTDTQYF. The CDR3 DNA reads TGTGCCAGCAGTTTAAGCGGAACAGATACGCAGTATTTT. The chain links TRBV28 to TRBJ2-3; maybe TRBD2 (5 bases). The V gene's germline CDR1 is MDHEN and CDR2 SYDVKM. The CDR3 runs 13 residues. Trimming shortened V by 2 bases and J by 3 bases, and 6 bases separated the two germline ends. The whole variable domain, filled in from reference TRBV28 and TRBJ2-3, reads DVKVTQSSRYLVKRTGEKVFLECVQDMDHENMFWYRQDPGLGLRLIYFSYDVKMKEKGDIPEGYSVSREKKERFSLILESASTNQTSMYLCASSLSGTDTQYFGPGTRLTVL.

The chain uses TRBV27 and TRBJ2-5; 7 bases match TRBD2. Near its end, the DNA agrees better with TRBJ2-7, so the J call may be wrong. There are 14 residues in the CDR3. Germline CDR1 reads MNHEY; CDR2 reads SMNVEV (reference sequence). This chain's CDR3 is CASSFGTTPYEQYF. The CDR3 nucleotides read TGTGCCAGCAGTTTCGGGACTACCCCCTACGAGCAGTACTTC.

The genes are TRBV5-1 and TRBJ2-5; TRBD1 is a possible D gene (6 bases). Trimming cost V 0 bases and J 1 base, with 10 bases left between them. The CDR3 loop spans 15 amino acids. The germline CDR1 and CDR2 sequences are SGHRS and YFSETQ. The CDR3 reads CASSLALDSQETQYF. The CDR3 DNA follows: TGCGCCAGCAGCTTGGCCTTGGACAGCCAAGAGACCCAGTACTTC. Full variable domain (rest looked up from reference TRBV5-1 and TRBJ2-5): KAGVTQTPRYLIKTRGQQVTLSCSPISGHRSVSWYQQTPGQGLQFLFEYFSETQRNKGNFPGRFSGRQFSNSRSEMNVSTLELGDSALYLCASSLALDSQETQYFGPGTRLLVL.

The chain joins TRBV4-1 to TRBJ1-5; D remains ambiguous. Germline V gene sequence: CDR1 MGHRA, CDR2 YSYEKL. The CDR3 spans 15 residues. The V and J ends lost 0 bases and 0 bases respectively, with 6 bases between them. CDR3 sequence: CASSQESYSNQPQHF. CDR3 bases: TGCGCCAGCAGCCAAGAATCCTATAGCAATCAGCCCCAGCATTTT.

The chain employs TRBV9 and TRBJ1-2; D remains ambiguous. Germline CDR1 is SGDLS and CDR2 is YYNGEE. V was pared by 4 bases and J by 4 bases, with 11 bases between. There are 13 residues in the CDR3. The DNA of the CDR3 is TGTGCCAGCAGCCCCCCCGGGGTCTATGGCTACACCTTC. The encoded protein is CASSPPGVYGYTF.

The J gene is TRBJ2-5, the V gene TRBV4-3; 7 bases map to TRBD2. The DNA end lines up better with TRBJ2-7; the J call may be wrong. The CDR3 is made up of 15 amino acids. Looked up from germline, CDR1 is LGHNA and CDR2 is YSLEER. Written as DNA, the CDR3 is TGCGCCAGCAGCCAAGATGCTCAGCGGGGTTACGAGCAGTACTTC. It translates to CASSQDAQRGYEQYF.

This rearrangement joins TRBV6-1 to TRBJ2-1, with 12 positions matching TRBD1. This CDR3 contains 15 residues. The ends lost 5 bases at V and 7 bases at J; junction bases unmatched: 6. The germline CDR1 and CDR2 sequences are MNHNS and SASEGT. The CDR3 bases are TGTGCCAGCAGTTCGGGACAGGGGGCGTCAAATGAGCAGTTCTTC. Translation: CASSSGQGASNEQFF.